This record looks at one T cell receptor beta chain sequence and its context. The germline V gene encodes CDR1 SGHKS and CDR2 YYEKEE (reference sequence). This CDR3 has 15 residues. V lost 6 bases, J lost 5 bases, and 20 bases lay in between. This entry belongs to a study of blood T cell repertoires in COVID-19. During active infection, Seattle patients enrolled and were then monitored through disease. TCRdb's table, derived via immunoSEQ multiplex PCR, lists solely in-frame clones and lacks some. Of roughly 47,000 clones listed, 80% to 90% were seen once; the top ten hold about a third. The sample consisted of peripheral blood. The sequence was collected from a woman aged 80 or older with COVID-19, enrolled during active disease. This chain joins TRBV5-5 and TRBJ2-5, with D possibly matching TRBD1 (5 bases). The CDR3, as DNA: TGTGCCAGCACCTTCAGGGTGGGGTACTTGGAGACCCAGTACTTC. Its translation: CASTFRVGYLETQYF.